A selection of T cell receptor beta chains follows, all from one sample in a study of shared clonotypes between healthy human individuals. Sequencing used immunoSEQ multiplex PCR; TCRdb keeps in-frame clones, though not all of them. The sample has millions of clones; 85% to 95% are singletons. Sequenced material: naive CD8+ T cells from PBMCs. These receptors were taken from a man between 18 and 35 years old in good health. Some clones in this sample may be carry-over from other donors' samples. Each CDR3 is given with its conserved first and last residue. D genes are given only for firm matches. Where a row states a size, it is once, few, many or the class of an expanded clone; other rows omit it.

DNA: TGTGCCAGCAGCCTAGCGGCCAATGAGCAGTTCTTC
CDR3: CASSLAANEQFF
V: TRBV13
J: TRBJ2-1
D: TRBD2
size: -

DNA: TGTGCCTGGGGGGCAGGGGCGAATGAAGCTTTCTTT
CDR3: CAWGAGANEAFF
V: TRBV30
J: TRBJ1-1
D: -
size: -

DNA: TGTGCCAGCAAGGGACCGAGCTACAATGAGCAGTTCTTC
CDR3: CASKGPSYNEQFF
V: TRBV27
J: TRBJ2-1
D: -
size: -

DNA: TGTGCCAGCAGCTTAGCTTTTTCGGGACAGAACACTGAAGCTTTCTTT
CDR3: CASSLAFSGQNTEAFF
V: TRBV7-6
J: TRBJ1-1
D: -
size: -

DNA: TGTGCCAGCAGCTTGGATAGGGGGCGCACGCCCCAGCATTTT
CDR3: CASSLDRGRTPQHF
V: TRBV5-5
J: TRBJ1-5
D: TRBD1
size: -

DNA: TGTGCCAGCAGCAAAAAGACAGCTCCCACGAACACCGGGGAGCTGTTTTTT
CDR3: CASSKKTAPTNTGELFF
V: TRBV21-1
J: TRBJ2-2
D: -
size: -

DNA: TGTGCCAGCAGGGACCCGGGGGCTGGCGGCTACACCTTC
CDR3: CASRDPGAGGYTF
V: TRBV27
J: TRBJ1-2
D: -
size: -

DNA: TGCAGCGGAGAGGGCATTGAGACAGATACGCAGTATTTT
CDR3: CSGEGIETDTQYF
V: TRBV29-1
J: TRBJ2-3
D: -
size: -

DNA: TGTGCCAGCAGTGAACGGACAGACTATGGCTACACCTTC
CDR3: CASSERTDYGYTF
V: TRBV27
J: TRBJ1-2
D: -
size: -

DNA: TGTGCCAGCAGCTTGTGGACTAGCGGGATTGGAGATACGCAGTATTTT
CDR3: CASSLWTSGIGDTQYF
V: TRBV5-6
J: TRBJ2-3
D: TRBD2
size: once

DNA: TGCAGCGTCGACGGGGGCCGCTCCTACAATGAGCAGTTCTTC
CDR3: CSVDGGRSYNEQFF
V: TRBV29-1
J: TRBJ2-1
D: -
size: -

DNA: TGCGCCAGCAGCCAAGAAAAACTAGCGGGACTGTACAATGAGCAGTTCTTC
CDR3: CASSQEKLAGLYNEQFF
V: TRBV4-3
J: TRBJ2-1
D: TRBD2
size: -

DNA: TGTGCCTGGAGTGCCGTCCGGGACAGAGCTAACTATGGCTACACCTTC
CDR3: CAWSAVRDRANYGYTF
V: TRBV30
J: TRBJ1-2
D: TRBD1
size: -

DNA: TGTGCCTGGCAAGATCGACTGAACACTGAAGCTTTCTTT
CDR3: CAWQDRLNTEAFF
V: TRBV30
J: TRBJ1-1
D: -
size: -

DNA: TGTGCCAGCAGCCCGGGGTACGAGCAGTACTTC
CDR3: CASSPGYEQYF
V: TRBV4-2
J: TRBJ2-7
D: -
size: -

DNA: TGTGCCAGCAGCCTCAGTAGCGGGAGGCCCGGGAAGCTGTTTTTT
CDR3: CASSLSSGRPGKLFF
V: TRBV7-9
J: TRBJ2-2
D: TRBD2
size: -

DNA: TGTGCCAGCAGTGCTACCGGGACTAGTTTTGACATTCAGTACTTC
CDR3: CASSATGTSFDIQYF
V: TRBV27
J: TRBJ2-4
D: TRBD2
size: -

DNA: TGTGCCAGCAGTTACGGGCCCTCTGGGGCCAACGTCCTGACTTTC
CDR3: CASSYGPSGANVLTF
V: TRBV6-5
J: TRBJ2-6
D: -
size: -

DNA: TGTGCCAGCAGCCCACTCGCCGGGGGAGTATACGAGCAGTACTTC
CDR3: CASSPLAGGVYEQYF
V: TRBV7-9
J: TRBJ2-7
D: -
size: -

DNA: TGTGCCAGCAGTTACGTCGGTGGGCCCCAGTCGAAGCAGTACTTC
CDR3: CASSYVGGPQSKQYF
V: TRBV6-6
J: TRBJ2-7
D: -
size: -

DNA: TGTGCCAGCAGCCAATCAGGCGGCCTCTATGGCTACACCTTC
CDR3: CASSQSGGLYGYTF
V: TRBV5-4
J: TRBJ1-2
D: -
size: -

DNA: TGCGCCAGCAGCCAAGATAAATACAGGGGTGGCTACGAGCAGTACTTC
CDR3: CASSQDKYRGGYEQYF
V: TRBV4-1
J: TRBJ2-7
D: TRBD1
size: -

DNA: TGTGCCAGCAGCTTAGGGCTACACTCTGGAAACACCATATATTTT
CDR3: CASSLGLHSGNTIYF
V: TRBV7-2
J: TRBJ1-3
D: -
size: -

DNA: TGCGCCAGCAGGCGGGGGTCATCAGCCCACGAGCAGTACTTC
CDR3: CASRRGSSAHEQYF
V: TRBV10-1
J: TRBJ2-7
D: TRBD2
size: -

DNA: TGCGCCAGCAGCCAAGAGGCAGTATTGCTGGGGGTGACTAATGAAAAACTGTTTTTT
CDR3: CASSQEAVLLGVTNEKLFF
V: TRBV4-3
J: TRBJ1-4
D: -
size: -

DNA: TGTGCCAGCAGTTTATACCCTCCGGGACTAGAGACGAAAGAGACCCAGTACTTC
CDR3: CASSLYPPGLETKETQYF
V: TRBV27
J: TRBJ2-5
D: TRBD2
size: -

DNA: TGCGCCAGCAGTGGACTAGCGGGAGTTCGCGAGCAGTACTTC
CDR3: CASSGLAGVREQYF
V: TRBV10-2
J: TRBJ2-7
D: TRBD2
size: -

DNA: TGTGCCAGCAGCCAAGTTGCCCAGACAGGGAGTCGTCTAGCGCACCTCTCTGGGGCCAACGTCCTGACTTTC
CDR3: CASSQVAQTGSRLAHLSGANVLTF
V: TRBV14
J: TRBJ2-6
D: -
size: -

DNA: TGTGCCAGCAGCTTCGGACGGACCACTGAAGCTTTCTTT
CDR3: CASSFGRTTEAFF
V: TRBV11-3
J: TRBJ1-1
D: -
size: -

DNA: TGTGCCACCAGCCCGGGTATCTGGGAAAGCTCCTACAATGAGCAGTTCTTC
CDR3: CATSPGIWESSYNEQFF
V: TRBV15
J: TRBJ2-1
D: -
size: -

DNA: TGTGCCAGCAGCCCTCAAGCGGGTAGGGGGTCTAGGAACGAGCAGTACTTC
CDR3: CASSPQAGRGSRNEQYF
V: TRBV9
J: TRBJ2-7
D: -
size: -

DNA: TGTGCCAGTAGTATAGATGGGGGCCGAAAGTCCTACAATGAGCAGTTCTTC
CDR3: CASSIDGGRKSYNEQFF
V: TRBV19
J: TRBJ2-1
D: -
size: once

DNA: TGTGCCATCAGTGGGCAGGCGAACACTGAAGCTTTCTTT
CDR3: CAISGQANTEAFF
V: TRBV10-3
J: TRBJ1-1
D: -
size: once

DNA: TGTGCCACCAGCTCGAATTTGGACCCTAGCTATGGCTACACCTTC
CDR3: CATSSNLDPSYGYTF
V: TRBV15
J: TRBJ1-2
D: -
size: -

DNA: TGTGCCAGCAGTTTAGTTCGGACAGATAATGGCTACACCTTC
CDR3: CASSLVRTDNGYTF
V: TRBV27
J: TRBJ1-2
D: -
size: -

DNA: TGTGCCAGCAGTTTATCGTCACTCGACAGGGGGTACTCCTACGAGCAGTACTTC
CDR3: CASSLSSLDRGYSYEQYF
V: TRBV28
J: TRBJ2-7
D: TRBD1
size: -

DNA: TGTGCCAGCAGTGAACGGCCAAGCGGGTCCTTGGATGAGCAGTTCTTC
CDR3: CASSERPSGSLDEQFF
V: TRBV2
J: TRBJ2-1
D: -
size: -